Below, one T cell receptor beta chain is given with its context. Its antigen is not known. V was pared by 5 bases and J by 2 bases, with 15 bases between. The CDR3 has 15 residues. Germline V lookup: CDR1 SEHNR, CDR2 FQNEAQ (reference sequence). Primers: 60 Vbeta forward and 13 Jbeta reverse. Study processing details: A later analysis tallied some 84 million unique TCR beta chains, roughly 11 million of them shared. Sequenced by immunoSEQ multiplex PCR; TCRdb stores in-frame clones only, minus some. V and J calls and clone size come straight from that table; D and trimming were deduced from the DNA. The sample lists 130,000 to 150,000 clones, roughly 80% occurring once. The data were obtained in a study of cytomegalovirus exposure and HLA in healthy donors. Notes on the study in general: It was in a later analysis that TCR association rates were seen to vary by HLA locus, highest for DRB1 and lowest for HLA-C. Some V segments, including TRBV6-2 and TRBV6-3, were excluded as indistinguishable.

This chain connects TRBV7-9 to TRBJ2-5; TRBD1 is a possible D gene (6 bases). This sequence originates from a woman aged 40 to 50 in good health and CMV-seropositive. The sequencing sample was made of PBMCs. This CDR3 reads CASSQTGLTQETQYF. CDR3 DNA sequence: TGTGCCAGCAGCCAGACAGGACTTACACAAGAGACCCAGTACTTC. Complete variable domain (other parts from reference TRBV7-9 and TRBJ2-5): DTGVSQNPRHKITKRGQNVTFRCDPISEHNRLYWYRQTLGQGPEFLTYFQNEAQLEKSRLLSDRFSAERPKGSFSTLEIQRTEQGDSAMYLCASSQTGLTQETQYFGPGTRLLVL.